What follows are 3 T cell receptor beta chains derived from one specimen sequenced in a study of blood T cells in healthy people across ages. For the second PCR, which ran for about 7 to 11 cycles, a sample-barcoded 5' primer and a J-beta primer mix were used. TCRdb ran MiXCR on the 5' RACE reads and lists one entry per CDR3 protein. This sample yields more than 800,000 distinct CDR3 sequences, of which 29% are seen a single time; approximately 15% belongs to the top ten. The specimen sequenced was blood. The receptor source for this set is a woman at least 80 years old in good health.

The J gene is TRBJ2-1, the V gene TRBV2, with a weak D call TRBD2 (6 bases). Germline CDR1 SNHLY, CDR2 FYNNEI. Trimming took 6 bases from V and 3 from J, leaving 12 bases between them. The CDR3 is made up of 14 amino acids. The CDR3 nucleotides are TGTGCCAGCAGATATACCGGGAGCTACAATGAGCAGTTCTTC. It is translated as CASRYTGSYNEQFF. Variable domain in full (rest from reference TRBV2 and TRBJ2-1): EPEVTQTPSHQVTQMGQEVILRCVPISNHLYFYWYRQILGQKVEFLVSFYNNEISEKSEIFDDQFSVERPDGSNFTLKIRSTKLEDSAMYFCASRYTGSYNEQFFGPGTRLTVL.

This clonotype turned up a few times. The rearrangement joins TRBV28 to TRBJ1-6, with TRBD1 as a possible D gene (6 bases). Germline CDR1 reads MDHEN; CDR2 reads SYDVKM. CDR3 length: 15 residues. Trimming left V 6 bases short and J 6 bases short, with 15 bases between. CDR3 region: CASRPSGGPNSPLHF. CDR3 nucleotides: TGTGCCAGCAGGCCGTCGGGGGGCCCTAATTCACCCCTCCACTTT.

This clonotype has only a few counts. V usage is TRBV4-1 and J usage is TRBJ1-4; D unresolved. The length of the CDR3 is 15 residues. Germline CDR1 reads MGHRA; CDR2 reads YSYEKL. The V end lost 0 bases, the J end lost 8 bases, and 13 bases lay between the germline ends. CDR3 nucleotide sequence: TGCGCCAGCAGCCAAGATCAAGCCGGGAGGGAAAAACTGTTTTTT. Protein product: CASSQDQAGREKLFF.